This T cell receptor beta chain was observed in a study of T cell responses to AZD1222 COVID-19 vaccine. Germline V gene sequence: CDR1 SGDLS, CDR2 YYNGEE. The germline V and J ends were trimmed by 0 bases and 7 bases, with 14 bases remaining between them. The CDR3 extends over 16 amino acids. Method: immunoSEQ multiplex PCR; TCRdb's copy keeps in-frame clones and lacks some. The sample lists about 150,000 clones, about nine tenths occurring once. General study findings and limits: Donors skewed white British and female; clonal diversity was possibly underestimated. Baseline serology detected seropositivity in only a handful of AZD1222 recipients. Across the whole spike, CD4 TCRs peaked at regions 160-218 and 743-854. Receipt of two AZD1222 doses was followed by a rise in Spike-specific TCR breadth and depth.

Regarding this clone: Its antigen is as yet unknown.

V usage is TRBV9 and J usage is TRBJ1-6; D gene ambiguous. The sample in question was peripheral blood, obtained on day 0 of AZD1222 vaccination. This receptor was taken from an adult in good health. This CDR3 reads CASSVDPGAINSPLHF. In DNA form, the CDR3 reads TGTGCCAGCAGCGTAGACCCGGGAGCTATAAATTCACCCCTCCACTTT.